This T cell receptor beta chain was sequenced in a study of molecular identifiers for immune sequencing clone quantification. TCRdb re-called the PCR reads with MiXCR, one entry per CDR3 protein. The data hold approximately 630,000 distinct CDR3 sequences, with roughly 27% observed a single time. This clonotype was recorded many times. The receptor's source is a human donor in good health. Some libraries in this study had Jurkat cell RNA spiked in. Sequenced material: naive CD8+ T cells from blood, with Jurkat cell RNA spiked in. Subset reported: FACS-sorted CD8+CD4-CCR7+CD45RA+ naive T cells.

The CDR3 here is CASSLGGEFMNTEAFF. DNA for the CDR3: TGCGCCAGCAGCCTTGGGGGAGAGTTCATGAACACTGAAGCTTTCTTT. The chain links TRBV5-1 to TRBJ1-1; TRBD1 is a possible D gene (5 bases). V was shortened by 4 bases and J by 0 bases, with 16 bases between the two germline ends. The CDR3 extends over 16 amino acids. Germline CDR1 SGHRS, CDR2 YFSETQ.